Each of the 24 T cell receptor beta chains below was sequenced from the same sample in a study of CD8+ T cells in alopecia areata. Treatment here: oral pan-JAK inhibitor, 5-10 mg twice daily. cDNA prepared by RNA extraction and subsequent reverse transcription served as the template for sequencing. Assay: immunoSEQ multiplex PCR; the TCRdb copy retains only in-frame clones and omits some. The sample holds under 300,000 clones, approximately 60% seen once. Sequenced here: CD4+ T cells sorted from blood, sampled around week 54, from a patient treated with tofacitinib. The origin of the receptors is a human donor with alopecia areata.

The chain couples TRBV5-1 to TRBJ2-2, with TRBD1 identical over 11 bases. Looked up from germline, CDR1 is SGHRS and CDR2 is YFSETQ. The CDR3 is 15 residues long. Trimming removed 4 bases from V and 6 bases from J; junction bases left unmatched: 5. For the CDR3, the DNA is TGCGCCAGCAGCGGCGGACAGGGGGCGGCCGGGGAGCTGTTTTTT. Residues: CASSGGQGAAGELFF.

This chain links TRBV30 with TRBJ2-7; D could derive from TRBD1 or TRBD2 (5 bases each). The CDR3 has 14 residues. V was shortened by 0 bases and J by 4 bases, with 13 bases between the two germline ends. Germline-derived CDR1 and CDR2 are GTSNPN and SVGIG (reference sequence). As DNA, the CDR3 is TGTGCCTGGAGTGTTGGGGGTCAAATTTACGAGCAGTACTTC. The encoded protein is CAWSVGGQIYEQYF.

The V call is TRBV7-2, the J call TRBJ2-7; TRBD1 aligns across 9 bases. Germline V gene lookup returns CDR1 SGHTA and CDR2 FQGNSA. After removal of 5 bases from V and 3 bases from J, the junction contained 5 bases not matched to a gene. The CDR3 consists of 14 residues. The CDR3 loop reads CASSVRDRDYEQYF. CDR3 bases: TGTGCCAGCAGCGTACGGGACAGGGACTACGAGCAGTACTTC.

This clone appeared a few times. V gene TRBV9 combines with J gene TRBJ2-3; 7 bases are a match to TRBD2. The trim removed 1 base at V and 11 bases at J, leaving 10 bases unmatched. This CDR3 comprises 14 residues. The germline gives CDR1 SGDLS, CDR2 YYNGEE. The chain's CDR3 is CASSVFRGAGEQYF. As DNA, the CDR3 is TGTGCCAGCAGCGTATTCCGCGGGGCGGGGGAGCAGTATTTT. Complete variable domain (other parts from reference TRBV9 and TRBJ2-3): DSGVTQTPKHLITATGQRVTLRCSPRSGDLSVYWYQQSLDQGLQFLIQYYNGEERAKGNILERFSAQQFPDLHSELNLSSLELGDSALYFCASSVFRGAGEQYFGPGTRLTVL.

The chain recombines TRBV4-1 with TRBJ2-2; 9 nucleotides agree with TRBD2. The CDR3 runs to 17 residues. The germline V gene has CDR1 MGHRA and CDR2 YSYEKL. Trimming took 0 bases from V and 0 from J; bases not matched to a gene: 2. The DNA of the CDR3 is TGCGCCAGCAGCCAAGATCCTAGCGGGGCGAACACCGGGGAGCTGTTTTTT. Its translation: CASSQDPSGANTGELFF.

J is TRBJ1-3 and V is TRBV11-2; no clear D gene. Trimming took 5 bases from V and 0 from J, leaving 8 bases between them. Germline CDR1 is SGHAT and CDR2 is FQNNGV. The CDR3 length is 14 residues. The CDR3 DNA follows: TGTGCCAGCAGCCTGGTATCCTCTGGAAACACCATATATTTT. This gives the protein CASSLVSSGNTIYF.

This chain uses TRBV7-2 with TRBJ1-2, with D uncertain. Germline CDR1 SGHTA, CDR2 FQGNSA. With 5 bases removed from V and 8 bases from J, the gap between germline ends came to 12 bases. The CDR3 is 12 residues long. CDR3 protein: CASSPRPGGYTF. CDR3 in DNA: TGTGCCAGCAGCCCACGCCCGGGGGGCTACACCTTC. Combining the CDR3 with reference TRBV7-2 and TRBJ1-2 gives the whole variable domain GAGVSQSPSNKVTEKGKDVELRCDPISGHTALYWYRQSLGQGLEFLIYFQGNSAPDKSGLPSDRFSAERTGGSVSTLTIQRTQQEDSAVYLCASSPRPGGYTFGSGTRLTVV.

This clone occurred a few times. The chain has TRBV5-1 and TRBJ2-1; TRBD2 matches 10 bases. Per the germline V gene, CDR1 is SGHRS and CDR2 is YFSETQ. V lost 4 bases to trimming and J lost 0 bases; unmatched junction nucleotides: 4. The CDR3 is 16 amino acids. This CDR3 reads CASSLTSGDSYNEQFF. DNA for the CDR3: TGCGCCAGCAGCCTAACTAGCGGGGACTCCTACAATGAGCAGTTCTTC.

The chain employs TRBV4-2 and TRBJ2-1; D unresolved. CDR1 is LGHNA and CDR2 is YNFKEQ in the germline V gene. The CDR3 is 13 residues long. The ends were cut back, 0 bases at V and 7 bases at J, with 7 bases in the middle. The CDR3 DNA reads as TGTGCCAGCAGCCAAGATCTCAGAAATGAGCAGTTCTTC. Translation: CASSQDLRNEQFF.

V gene TRBV6-5 combines with J gene TRBJ1-2; 12 positions agree with TRBD1. Unmatched junction bases numbered 5, after V lost 5 bases and J lost 7 bases. Germline CDR1 reads MNHEY; CDR2 reads SVGAGI. The CDR3 is 14 residues long. This CDR3 is CASSQGTGGRGYTF. Written as DNA, the CDR3 is TGTGCCAGCAGTCAGGGGACAGGGGGCCGTGGCTACACCTTC.

The V and J genes are TRBV2 and TRBJ1-2; 8 positions agree with TRBD1. V was clipped by 4 bases and J by 7 bases; unmatched bases: 8. Germline lookup yields CDR1 SNHLY and CDR2 FYNNEI. The CDR3 consists of 14 residues. CDR3 region: CASSGGTGSLGYTF. The CDR3 DNA is TGTGCCAGCAGTGGGGGGACAGGCTCTCTTGGCTACACCTTC.

This clone appeared once. The CDR3, as DNA: TGTGCCAGCAGCGCGGGCACGAACACTGAAGCTTTCTTT. It encodes CASSAGTNTEAFF. The J gene is TRBJ1-1, the V gene TRBV7-9; D is undetermined. The V and J ends lost 5 bases and 1 base respectively, with 8 bases between them. CDR1 SEHNR and CDR2 FQNEAQ come from the germline V gene (reference sequence). CDR3 length: 13 residues.

The chain joins TRBV9 to TRBJ2-3; no definite D call. V shed 1 base and J shed 4 bases, with 10 bases lying between them. The CDR3 loop spans 14 amino acids. Germline-derived CDR1 and CDR2 are SGDLS and YYNGEE. CDR3 DNA: TGTGCCAGCAGCGTAAACCCCACCTCAGATACGCAGTATTTT. It yields the protein CASSVNPTSDTQYF.

This rearrangement joins TRBV18 to TRBJ2-5; no clear D. This CDR3 contains 13 residues. Germline V gene data show CDR1 as KGHSH and CDR2 as LQKENI. The V gene lost 8 bases and the J gene lost 2 bases, with 12 bases spanning the gap. The CDR3 here is CASLAPSQETQYF. The CDR3 DNA reads as TGTGCCAGCCTCGCACCCTCACAAGAGACCCAGTACTTC. Based on the CDR3 plus reference TRBV18 and TRBJ2-5, the full variable domain is NAGVMQNPRHLVRRRGQEARLRCSPMKGHSHVYWYRQLPEEGLKFMVYLQKENIIDESGMPKERFSAEFPKEGPSILRIQQVVRGDSAAYFCASLAPSQETQYFGPGTRLLVL.

The V gene is TRBV30, the J gene TRBJ1-5; D is undetermined. The CDR3 extends over 14 amino acids. V lost 0 bases and J 3 bases, leaving 9 bases between the germline ends. Germline CDR1 GTSNPN, CDR2 SVGIG (reference sequence). The CDR3 bases are TGTGCCTGGAGTGTACCCGGCTTCAATCAGCCCCAGCATTTT. This translates into CAWSVPGFNQPQHF.

The gene calls are TRBV7-6 and TRBJ1-2; 9 nucleotides align to TRBD1. The V and J ends lost 2 bases and 7 bases, in that order; junction bases with no gene match: 8. Germline assignment: CDR1 SGHVS and CDR2 FNYEAQ. The CDR3 consists of 15 residues. The chain's CDR3 is CASSLQTTGGSGYTF. The CDR3 nucleotides read TGTGCCAGCAGCTTACAAACGACAGGGGGTTCTGGCTACACCTTC.

The chain combines TRBV15 with TRBJ1-4, with D unclear. This CDR3 contains 14 residues. In germline, CDR1 is LNHNV, CDR2 YYDKDF (reference sequence). Trimming pared 1 base from V and 5 bases from J, leaving 8 bases between. The CDR3 DNA sequence: TGTGCCACCAGCAGAGGCGGTGACAATGAAAAACTGTTTTTT. Its protein is CATSRGGDNEKLFF.

The chain links TRBV27 to TRBJ2-5, with D unclear. Trimming removed 6 bases at V and 0 bases at J, with 8 bases between. The CDR3 is made up of 13 amino acids. The germline V gene has CDR1 MNHEY and CDR2 SMNVEV (reference sequence). The CDR3 DNA reads TGTGCCAGCAGCCTACGGTACCAAGAGACCCAGTACTTC. Translated: CASSLRYQETQYF.

Points on this clone: The same CDR3 also results from other DNA sequences found in this sample. CDR3 loop: CASSDRGYEQYF. CDR3 nucleotide sequence: TGTGCCAGCAGTGATCGGGGGTACGAGCAGTACTTC. The rearrangement links TRBV25-1 to TRBJ2-7; possibly TRBD2 for D (6 bases). Looked up from germline, CDR1 is MGHDK and CDR2 is SYGVNS. V gave up 3 bases and J gave up 4 bases, with 7 bases separating them. This CDR3 region has 12 residues.

This sequence joins TRBV19 and TRBJ1-2, with TRBD1 matching over 7 bases. The germline gives CDR1 LNHDA, CDR2 SQIVND (reference sequence). Losses at the gene ends were 5 bases for V and 6 bases for J; bases not matched to a gene: 6. The CDR3 runs to 13 residues. In DNA, the CDR3 is TGTGCCAGTAGTCCCGACAGGGTCCATGGCTACACCTTC. This gives the protein CASSPDRVHGYTF.

There are a few counts of this clone. The chain couples TRBV10-3 to TRBJ2-3; unclear D gene. Trimming stripped 2 bases from V and 6 bases from J, with 6 bases between. The germline CDR1 and CDR2 sequences are ENHRY and SYGVKD. The CDR3 sequence is 12 residues long. The CDR3 DNA reads as TGTGCCATCAGTGAGGGGCAGGATACGCAGTATTTT. It encodes CAISEGQDTQYF.

V and J are TRBV7-2 and TRBJ1-5, with TRBD1 matching over 7 bases. V dropped 4 bases and J dropped 6; count of bases not matched to a gene: 3. The CDR3 contains 13 residues. Germline V gene data show CDR1 as SGHTA and CDR2 as FQGNSA. CDR3 sequence reads: CASSYDRAQPQHF. CDR3 bases: TGTGCCAGCAGCTACGACAGGGCTCAGCCCCAGCATTTT.

This chain connects TRBV4-2 to TRBJ2-5; the D is unclear. This CDR3 is 13 amino acids long. Trimming took off 0 bases at V and 5 bases at J, with 7 bases between the two ends. Per germline, CDR1 LGHNA and CDR2 YNFKEQ. CDR3 bases: TGTGCCAGCAGCCAAGACCAGACGGAGACCCAGTACTTC. It translates to CASSQDQTETQYF.

This clone was seen only a few times. The V and J genes are TRBV5-1 and TRBJ2-5; D may be TRBD1 or TRBD2 (5 bases each). This CDR3 is built from 14 residues. Germline CDR1 is SGHRS and CDR2 is YFSETQ. The germline V and J ends were trimmed by 4 bases and 1 base, with 11 bases remaining between them. CDR3 DNA sequence: TGCGCCAGCAGCCCGTCCGGGACCCAAGAGACCCAGTACTTC. Amino acids: CASSPSGTQETQYF.